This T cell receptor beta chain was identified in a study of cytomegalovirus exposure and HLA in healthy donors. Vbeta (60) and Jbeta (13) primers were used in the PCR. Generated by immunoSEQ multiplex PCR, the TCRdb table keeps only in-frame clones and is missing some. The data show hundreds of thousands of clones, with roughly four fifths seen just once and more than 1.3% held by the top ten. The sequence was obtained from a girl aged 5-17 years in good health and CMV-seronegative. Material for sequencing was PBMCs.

Written as DNA, the CDR3 is TGTGCCAGCTCACCCGTAGACAGGGGTCGGGGCTACACCTTC. The encoded protein is CASSPVDRGRGYTF. V usage is TRBV18 and J usage is TRBJ1-2, with TRBD1 matching over 8 bases. Germline V lookup: CDR1 KGHSH, CDR2 LQKENI. This CDR3 has 14 residues. V lost 3 bases and J lost 8; bases outside the gene matches: 8.